A single sample is the source of the 2 T cell receptor beta chains below, sequenced in a study of T cell responses to AZD1222 COVID-19 vaccine. Sequenced by immunoSEQ multiplex PCR; TCRdb stores in-frame clones only, minus some. Here the sample spans more than 150,000 clones, about nine tenths being singletons. The sequenced sample was peripheral blood, obtained on day 0 of AZD1222 vaccination. All receptors come from an adult in good health.

This chain joins TRBV10-2 and TRBJ2-1; D possibly corresponds to TRBD1 (7 bases). This CDR3 contains 14 residues. Germline CDR1 and CDR2: WSHSY and SAAADI. V lost 6 bases, J lost 8 bases, and 17 bases lay in between. CDR3 DNA sequence: TGCGCCAGCAGGAGCGCAGGGGGGATCCATGAGCAGTTCTTC. Translating gives CASRSAGGIHEQFF.

CDR3 loop: CASSLQGHEQYF. CDR3 in DNA: TGCGCCAGCAGCTTGCAGGGGCACGAGCAGTACTTC. J is TRBJ2-7 and V is TRBV5-1; a weak D match, TRBD1 (6 bases). This CDR3 comprises 12 residues. Germline CDR1 is SGHRS and CDR2 is YFSETQ. The V gene lost 1 base and the J gene lost 5 bases, with 7 bases spanning the gap.